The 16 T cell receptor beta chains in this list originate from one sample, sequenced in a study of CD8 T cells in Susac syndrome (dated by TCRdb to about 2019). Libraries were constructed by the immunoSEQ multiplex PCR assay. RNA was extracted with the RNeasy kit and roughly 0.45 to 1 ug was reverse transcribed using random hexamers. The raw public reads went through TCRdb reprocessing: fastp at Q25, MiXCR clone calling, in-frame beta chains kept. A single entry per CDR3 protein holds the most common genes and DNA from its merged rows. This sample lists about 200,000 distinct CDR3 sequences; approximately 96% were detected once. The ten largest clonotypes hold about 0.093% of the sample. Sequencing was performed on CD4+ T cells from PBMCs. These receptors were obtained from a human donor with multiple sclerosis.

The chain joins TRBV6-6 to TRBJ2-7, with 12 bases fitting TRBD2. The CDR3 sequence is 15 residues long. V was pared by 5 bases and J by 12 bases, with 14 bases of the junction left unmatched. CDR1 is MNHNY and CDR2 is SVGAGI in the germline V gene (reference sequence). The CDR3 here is CASSRLAGEPKPSYF. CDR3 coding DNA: TGTGCCAGCAGTCGACTAGCGGGGGAACCCAAACCTTCGTACTTC.

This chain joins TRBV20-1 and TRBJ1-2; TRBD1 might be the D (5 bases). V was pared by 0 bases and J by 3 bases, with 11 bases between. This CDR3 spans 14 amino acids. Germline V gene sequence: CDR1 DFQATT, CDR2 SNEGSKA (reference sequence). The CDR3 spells CSARDILGHYGYTF. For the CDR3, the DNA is TGCAGTGCTAGAGATATTTTGGGACACTATGGCTACACCTTC.

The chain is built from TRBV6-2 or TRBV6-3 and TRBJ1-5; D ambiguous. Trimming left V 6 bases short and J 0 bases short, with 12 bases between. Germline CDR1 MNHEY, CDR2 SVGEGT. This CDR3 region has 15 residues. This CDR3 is CASRIRHVSNQPQHF. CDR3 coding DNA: TGTGCCAGCAGAATACGACACGTTAGCAATCAGCCCCAGCATTTT.

The CDR3 DNA reads TGCAGCGTTGAGGGGATTGCGACAGGGGGCTATGGCTACACCTTC. Residues: CSVEGIATGGYGYTF. V gene TRBV29-1 combines with J gene TRBJ1-2; 9 bases fit TRBD1. The germline V gene has CDR1 SQVTM and CDR2 ANQGSEA. The V gene end was trimmed by 3 bases and the J gene end by 4 bases; junction bases not matched to a gene: 9. The CDR3 is 15 residues long. Using reference TRBV29-1 and TRBJ1-2 for the parts outside the CDR3, the full variable domain is SAVISQKPSRDICQRGTSLTIQCQVDSQVTMMFWYRQQPGQSLTLIATANQGSEATYESGFVIDKFPISRPNLTFSTLTVSNMSPEDSSIYLCSVEGIATGGYGYTFGSGTRLTVV.

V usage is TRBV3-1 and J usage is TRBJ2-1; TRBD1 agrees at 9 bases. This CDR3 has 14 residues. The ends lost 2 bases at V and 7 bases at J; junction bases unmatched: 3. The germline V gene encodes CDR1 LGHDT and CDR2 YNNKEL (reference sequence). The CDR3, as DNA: TGTGCCAGCAGCCAAACAGGGGGCGAAAATGAGCAGTTCTTC. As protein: CASSQTGGENEQFF.

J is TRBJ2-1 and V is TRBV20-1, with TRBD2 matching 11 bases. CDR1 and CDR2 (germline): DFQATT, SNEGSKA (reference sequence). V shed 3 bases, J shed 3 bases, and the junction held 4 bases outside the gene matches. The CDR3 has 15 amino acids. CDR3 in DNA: TGCAGTGCTAGCCCACTAGCGGGGGTCTACAATGAGCAGTTCTTC. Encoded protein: CSASPLAGVYNEQFF.

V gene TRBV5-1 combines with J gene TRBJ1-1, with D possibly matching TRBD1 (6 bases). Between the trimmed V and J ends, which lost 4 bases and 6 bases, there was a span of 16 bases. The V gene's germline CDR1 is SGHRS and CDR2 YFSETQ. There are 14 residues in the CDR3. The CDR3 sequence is CASSPGTFNAEAFF. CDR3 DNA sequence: TGCGCCAGCAGCCCGGGGACATTTAACGCTGAAGCTTTCTTT.

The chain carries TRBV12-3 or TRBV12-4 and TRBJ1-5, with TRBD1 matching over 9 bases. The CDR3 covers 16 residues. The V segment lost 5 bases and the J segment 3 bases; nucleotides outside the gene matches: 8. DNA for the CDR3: TGTGCCAGCAGTAGGGGGGACAGGGATTACAATCAGCCCCAGCATTTT. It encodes CASSRGDRDYNQPQHF.

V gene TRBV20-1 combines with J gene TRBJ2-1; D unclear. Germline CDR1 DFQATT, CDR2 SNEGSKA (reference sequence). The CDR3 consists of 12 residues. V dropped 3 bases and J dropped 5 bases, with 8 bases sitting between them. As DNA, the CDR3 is TGCAGTGCTAGTAGAAGCAACAATGAGCAGTTCTTC. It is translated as CSASRSNNEQFF.

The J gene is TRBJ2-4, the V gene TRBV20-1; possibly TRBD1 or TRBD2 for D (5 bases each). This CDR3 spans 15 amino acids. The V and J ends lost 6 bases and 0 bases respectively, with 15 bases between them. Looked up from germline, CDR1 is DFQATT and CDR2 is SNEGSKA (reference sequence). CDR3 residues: CSAEGPPLAKNIQYF. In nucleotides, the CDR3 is TGCAGTGCAGAGGGGCCCCCGCTAGCCAAAAACATTCAGTACTTC.

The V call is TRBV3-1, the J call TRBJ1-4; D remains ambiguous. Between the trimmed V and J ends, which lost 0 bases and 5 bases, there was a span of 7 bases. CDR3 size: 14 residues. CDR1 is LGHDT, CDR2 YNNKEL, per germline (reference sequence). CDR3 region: CASSQEGHNEKLFF. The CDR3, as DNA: TGTGCCAGCAGCCAAGAGGGCCACAATGAAAAACTGTTTTTT.

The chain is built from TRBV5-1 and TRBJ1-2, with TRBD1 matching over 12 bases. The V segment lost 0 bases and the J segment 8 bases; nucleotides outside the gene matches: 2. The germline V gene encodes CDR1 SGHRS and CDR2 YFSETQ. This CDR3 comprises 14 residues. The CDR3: CASSLAGTGGGYTF. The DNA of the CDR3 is TGCGCCAGCAGCTTGGCCGGGACAGGGGGCGGCTACACCTTC.

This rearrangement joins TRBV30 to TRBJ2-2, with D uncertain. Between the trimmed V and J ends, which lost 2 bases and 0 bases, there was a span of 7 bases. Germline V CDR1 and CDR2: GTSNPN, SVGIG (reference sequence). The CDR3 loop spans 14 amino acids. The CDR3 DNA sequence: TGTGCCTGGAGTAAGAGTACGAACACCGGGGAGCTGTTTTTT. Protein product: CAWSKSTNTGELFF.

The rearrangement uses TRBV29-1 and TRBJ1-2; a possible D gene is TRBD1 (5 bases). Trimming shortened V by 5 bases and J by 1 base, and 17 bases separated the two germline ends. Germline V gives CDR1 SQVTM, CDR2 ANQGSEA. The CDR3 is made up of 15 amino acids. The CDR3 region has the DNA TGCAGCGTTTCGGGGGAGACAACCGTTAACTATGGCTACACCTTC. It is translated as CSVSGETTVNYGYTF.

CDR3 in amino acids: CASSVSRNNEQFF. In DNA, the CDR3 is TGTGCCAGCAGCGTATCAAGGAACAATGAGCAGTTCTTC. The chain uses TRBV9 and TRBJ2-1; unclear D gene. The CDR3 is made up of 13 amino acids. The V gene lost 1 base and the J gene lost 5 bases, with 7 bases spanning the gap. Germline V gene data show CDR1 as SGDLS and CDR2 as YYNGEE.

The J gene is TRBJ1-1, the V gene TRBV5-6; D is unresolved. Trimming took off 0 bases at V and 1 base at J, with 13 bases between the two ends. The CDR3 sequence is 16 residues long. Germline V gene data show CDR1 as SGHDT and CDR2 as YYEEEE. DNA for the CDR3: TGTGCCAGCAGCTTGGTGGCCCGGGTCGCGAACACTGAAGCTTTCTTT. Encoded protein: CASSLVARVANTEAFF.